This TCR beta chain stems from a study of control samples from healthy donors and cancer patients. The CDR3 contains 15 residues. The germline CDR1 and CDR2 sequences are SNHLY and FYNNEI. The trim removed 3 bases at V and 5 bases at J, leaving 8 bases unmatched. TCRdb's copy holds only in-frame clones and misses some; the assay was immunoSEQ multiplex PCR. This sample has tens of thousands of clones, with around 92% found just once. Material: blood. The rearrangement links TRBV2 to TRBJ1-2; 8 bases match TRBD1. This TCR was recovered from a man aged 45-65 years in good health. In nucleotides, the CDR3 is TGTGCCAGCAGTGAGGACCGGACAGGGTATTATGGCTACACCTTC. This codes for CASSEDRTGYYGYTF. The full variable domain, completed using reference TRBV2 and TRBJ1-2, is EPEVTQTPSHQVTQMGQEVILRCVPISNHLYFYWYRQILGQKVEFLVSFYNNEISEKSEIFDDQFSVERPDGSNFTLKIRSTKLEDSAMYFCASSEDRTGYYGYTFGSGTRLTVV.